What follows is one T cell receptor beta chain and its context. These data belong to a study of blood T cell repertoires in COVID-19. Whole-study context: From the United States, Italy and Spain came samples of acute and convalescent COVID-19. The cDNA or gDNA used as material had been derived from T cells, B-cell-depleted T cells, or PBMCs.

The authors' processing: Estimates of nucleated cell counts were drawn from the amplification of reference gene primers. Method: immunoSEQ multiplex PCR; TCRdb's copy keeps in-frame clones and lacks some. V and J calls and clone size are given by that table; D and trimming were obtained from the DNA. This sample has some 44,000 clones, with roughly 92% found just once. Trimming at V came to 5 bases and at J to 0 bases, leaving 4 bases not matched to a gene. Germline CDR1 SGHRS, CDR2 YFSETQ. The CDR3 length is 14 residues. The clonotype was recovered from a man in his forties or fifties with active COVID-19. The chain recombines TRBV5-1 with TRBJ2-7; the match to TRBD2 covers 8 bases. The sequenced sample consisted of peripheral blood. The CDR3 protein is CASRPTSGSYEQYF. CDR3 nucleotide sequence: TGCGCCAGCAGACCTACTAGCGGCTCCTACGAGCAGTACTTC. Together with reference TRBV5-1 and TRBJ2-7, the CDR3 gives the full variable domain: KAGVTQTPRYLIKTRGQQVTLSCSPISGHRSVSWYQQTPGQGLQFLFEYFSETQRNKGNFPGRFSGRQFSNSRSEMNVSTLELGDSALYLCASRPTSGSYEQYFGPGTRLTVT.